This T cell receptor beta chain derives from a study of blood T cell repertoires in COVID-19. Study information: Both acute and convalescent COVID-19 samples were obtained from the United States, Italy and Spain.

The protocol was immunoSEQ multiplex PCR, while the TCRdb copy is restricted to in-frame clones and leaves out a portion. The sample has hundreds of thousands of clones, 75% to 90% seen once; the top ten hold 2.5%. Germline CDR1 and CDR2: SGHRS and YFSETQ. CDR3 length: 12 amino acids. V shed 4 bases, J shed 7 bases, and the junction held 4 bases outside the gene matches. Enrollees, roughly 18 to 90 years old, lived in approximately 25 US areas. Clinical history as reported by participants underpinned cohort assignment. This chain joins TRBV5-1 and TRBJ1-2; TRBD1 aligns across 7 bases. Sequences were obtained from PBMCs or T cells enriched from blood (not recorded which). The receptor's source is a woman between 50 and 59 years old who had recovered from COVID-19. CDR3 sequence (DNA): TGCGCCAGCAGCCTGGGGACAGTTGGCTACACCTTC. It codes for CASSLGTVGYTF.